These 10 T cell receptor beta chains share one sample of origin, sequenced in a study of T-cell memory formation after mild COVID-19. TCRdb ran MiXCR on the 5' RACE reads and lists one entry per CDR3 protein. The repertoire holds roughly 450,000 distinct CDR3 sequences, with around 17% as singletons. The source material was PBMCs or a T cell subset sorted from them (not recorded which). These receptors were obtained from a man between 18 and 29 years old who had mild COVID-19 (a few samples of this study predate the infection). Cell type and time point are not known.

The J gene is TRBJ1-1, the V gene TRBV18; perhaps TRBD1 as D (6 bases). Germline V gives CDR1 KGHSH, CDR2 LQKENI. V lost 6 bases and J 8 bases, leaving 22 bases between the germline ends. This CDR3 region has 15 residues. The chain's CDR3 is CASSLTPGQEIEAFF. In DNA, the CDR3 is TGTGCCAGCTCCCTCACCCCGGGACAAGAGATAGAAGCTTTCTTT.

This clonotype was found a few times. This sequence joins TRBV7-8 and TRBJ1-1, with D possibly TRBD1 on 5 matching bases. Per germline, CDR1 SGHVS and CDR2 FQNEAQ. V was clipped by 1 base and J by 3 bases, with 12 bases between them. The CDR3 has 15 residues. CDR3 nucleotide sequence: TGTGCCAGCAGCTTAGGGAGGGGATTGGACACTGAAGCTTTCTTT. Translation gives CASSLGRGLDTEAFF.

This clonotype was detected a few times. The genes are TRBV4-3 and TRBJ1-6; D unresolved. The CDR3 sequence is 14 residues long. Germline CDR1 LGHNA, CDR2 YSLEER. Trimming cost V 4 bases and J 6 bases, with 10 bases left between them. CDR3 DNA: TGCGCCAGCAGCCTAGTCCCACTTAATTCACCCCTCCACTTT. Translation gives CASSLVPLNSPLHF.

The chain couples TRBV19 to TRBJ2-7; 9 nucleotides align to TRBD1. The CDR3 runs 13 residues. V was pared by 5 bases and J by 6 bases, with 5 bases of the junction left unmatched. Germline V CDR1 and CDR2: LNHDA, SQIVND (reference sequence). In DNA, the CDR3 is TGTGCCAGTAGTGTTCGACAGGGGGGCGAGCAGTACTTC. Translation: CASSVRQGGEQYF.

The chain employs TRBV5-1 and TRBJ1-4; maybe TRBD1 (5 bases). CDR3 length: 15 residues. The germline gives CDR1 SGHRS, CDR2 YFSETQ. Trimming pared 0 bases from V and 7 bases from J, leaving 13 bases between. CDR3 bases: TGCGCCAGCAGCTTGGACGACAGCAAAAGTGAAAAACTGTTTTTT. It translates to CASSLDDSKSEKLFF.

V and J are TRBV10-2 and TRBJ2-1; TRBD1 agrees at 8 bases. The junction had 7 bases not matched to a gene; V was cut back by 5 bases and J by 16 bases. The length of the CDR3 is 11 residues. CDR1 and CDR2 from the germline V gene are WSHSY and SAAADI. CDR3 protein: CASSLGQGQFF. The CDR3 nucleotides read TGCGCCAGCAGTCTCGGACAGGGACAATTCTTC.

V is TRBV12-3 or TRBV12-4 and J is TRBJ2-1, with D possibly TRBD1 on 6 matching bases. The CDR3 sequence is 14 residues long. V was clipped by 9 bases and J by 3 bases, with 15 bases between them. The CDR3 coding sequence is TGTGCCAGTGGGCAGGGGCCGGGCTACAATGAGCAGTTCTTC. Translating gives CASGQGPGYNEQFF.

The CDR3 nucleotides are TGTGCCGGCGGGGACCCGAACACTGAAGCTTTCTTT. Translated, it gives CAGGDPNTEAFF. The chain joins TRBV6-2 or TRBV6-3 to TRBJ1-1; D perhaps matches TRBD1 (5 bases). Trimming took 11 bases from V and 1 from J, leaving 11 bases between them. This CDR3 is 12 amino acids long. Germline CDR1 and CDR2: MNHEY and SVGEGT.

This clonotype was picked up a small number of times. This chain uses TRBV7-2 with TRBJ2-3; D possibly uses TRBD1 or TRBD2 (6 bases each). V shed 5 bases and J shed 2 bases, with 14 bases lying between them. Germline CDR1 SGHTA, CDR2 FQGNSA. The CDR3 totals 15 residues. CDR3 bases: TGTGCCAGCAGCATCTTTCGGGGGCTCACAGATACGCAGTATTTT. As protein: CASSIFRGLTDTQYF.

The J gene is TRBJ1-5, the V gene TRBV6-6; tentative D call: TRBD1 (5 bases). The CDR3 consists of 15 residues. V lost 0 bases and J lost 6, with 12 bases in between. From germline, CDR1 is MNHNY and CDR2 SVGAGI (reference sequence). The CDR3 DNA follows: TGTGCCAGCAGTTACTCAGGCAGGGCTGGTCAGCCCCAGCATTTT. Protein product: CASSYSGRAGQPQHF.